The clone carrying this T cell receptor beta chain was recorded once. This sample is part of a study of shared T cell receptors in the human thymus. With 2 bases removed from V and 6 bases from J, the gap between germline ends came to 21 bases. There are 16 residues in the CDR3. The germline gives CDR1 SGHRS, CDR2 YFSETQ. Profiling relied on immunoSEQ multiplex PCR, and the TCRdb table lists in-frame clones only, not all of them. The data hold about 660,000 clones, with 88% observed a single time. The same data also went into a second study, on human thymus T cells. This second report adds: Donation came from healthy Finnish infants having corrective surgery for congenital heart defects. Resections obtained during corrective heart surgery supplied the thymus tissue. Related studies noted strongly shared thymic repertoires across unrelated people.

Sequencing was performed on thymocytes. V is TRBV5-1 and J is TRBJ2-7, with D possibly being TRBD2 (6 bases). The clonotype comes from a boy in the first two years of life with a congenital heart defect. The CDR3 nucleotides are TGCGCCAGCAGCTTACAGAGAGAACGGGAGACCTGCGAGCAGTACTTC. Its protein is CASSLQRERETCEQYF.